The 32 T cell receptor beta chains in this list originate from one sample, sequenced in a study of spatial heterogeneity in lung cancer. The time point denotes: sample taken at primary tumor resection. Unsorted whole RNA from tumor, nontumor lung or frozen PBMC underwent sequencing. TCRdb ran MiXCR on the 5' RACE reads and lists one entry per CDR3 protein. Here the sample spans some 2,000 distinct CDR3 sequences, over 9.5% being singletons. The specimen comprised normal lung tissue next to the tumor, sampled at surgery. The receptors were gathered from a male donor with early-stage non-small cell lung cancer.

This clonotype came up many times. V usage is TRBV27 and J usage is TRBJ2-6; 8 bases match TRBD1. The germline gives CDR1 MNHEY, CDR2 SMNVEV (reference sequence). V trimming: 2 bases; J trimming: 2 bases; junction bases outside the gene matches: 5. This CDR3 is built from 17 residues. CDR3 residues: CASSLRQGLAGANVLTF. For the CDR3, the DNA is TGTGCCAGCAGTTTAAGACAGGGGCTTGCTGGGGCCAACGTCCTGACTTTC.

By frequency in the sample, this clonotype is medium-sized. This sequence joins TRBV5-1 and TRBJ2-3; 8 bases line up with TRBD1. The germline V gene encodes CDR1 SGHRS and CDR2 YFSETQ. The V and J ends lost 3 bases and 2 bases, in that order; junction bases with no gene match: 8. The CDR3 covers 16 residues. CDR3 in DNA: TGCGCCAGCAGCTGGCTGACAGGGGATTTCACAGATACGCAGTATTTT. This codes for CASSWLTGDFTDTQYF. Variable domain in full (rest from reference TRBV5-1 and TRBJ2-3): KAGVTQTPRYLIKTRGQQVTLSCSPISGHRSVSWYQQTPGQGLQFLFEYFSETQRNKGNFPGRFSGRQFSNSRSEMNVSTLELGDSALYLCASSWLTGDFTDTQYFGPGTRLTVL.

This clonotype is medium-sized by share. This sequence joins TRBV2 and TRBJ2-1, with TRBD2 identical over 10 bases. Germline CDR1 is SNHLY and CDR2 is FYNNEI. This CDR3 has 13 residues. V lost 11 bases to trimming and J lost 1 base; unmatched junction nucleotides: 2. CDR3 coding DNA: TGTGCCGGGGGACTAGCGTCCTACAATGAGCAGTTCTTC. It yields the protein CAGGLASYNEQFF.

This clonotype ranks as medium-sized. The J gene is TRBJ1-5, the V gene TRBV6-1, with D possibly matching TRBD1 (5 bases). Germline values: CDR1 MNHNS, CDR2 SASEGT. The CDR3 totals 16 residues. V dropped 7 bases and J dropped 5 bases, with 21 bases sitting between them. As DNA, the CDR3 is TGTGCCAGCATTCTCCAGGCCGGGGGGATCTATCAGCCCCAGCATTTT. It translates to CASILQAGGIYQPQHF.

A remark on this clonotype: A much larger clone differs by one base, so this may be a read error. The V gene is TRBV19, the J gene TRBJ2-2; 7 nucleotides match TRBD2. Unmatched junction bases numbered 11, after V lost 7 bases and J lost 6 bases. The germline V gene has CDR1 LNHDA and CDR2 SQIVND (reference sequence). The CDR3 consists of 15 residues. The CDR3: CASKPSDRGAGELFF. As DNA, the CDR3 is TGTGCCAGTAAGCCTTCGGACCGGGGGGCCGGGGAGCTGTTTTTT.

By frequency in the sample, this clonotype is medium-sized (0.01 to 0.1%). This rearrangement joins TRBV6-5 to TRBJ2-1; 7 bases line up with TRBD2. The CDR3 contains 13 residues. The trim removed 2 bases at V and 5 bases at J, leaving 0 bases unmatched. Germline CDR1 is MNHEY and CDR2 is SVGAGI. The CDR3 DNA is TGTGCCAGCAGTTACCTAGCGGACAATGAGCAGTTCTTC. Translation: CASSYLADNEQFF.

V usage is TRBV10-1 and J usage is TRBJ2-5, with D unresolved. Germline CDR1 is WNHNN and CDR2 is SYGVQD (reference sequence). The length of the CDR3 is 9 residues. V lost 8 bases and J 7 bases, leaving 5 bases between the germline ends. CDR3 DNA sequence: TGCGCCAGCTTTGGGACCCAGTACTTC. Its translation is CASFGTQYF.

By its share, this clonotype is medium-sized. V and J are TRBV2 and TRBJ2-7; D uncertain. The CDR3 extends over 12 amino acids. The germline V gene encodes CDR1 SNHLY and CDR2 FYNNEI. V lost 7 bases to trimming and J lost 0 bases, with 7 bases between them. The CDR3 DNA reads TGTGCCAGCACTCCGAGCTCCTACGAGCAGTACTTC. Protein product: CASTPSSYEQYF.

This clonotype was found a few times. The V call is TRBV5-4, the J call TRBJ2-7; 9 bases line up with TRBD1. The ends lost 1 base at V and 1 base at J; junction bases unmatched: 6. CDR1 and CDR2 from the germline V gene are SGHNT and YYREEE (reference sequence). There are 16 residues in the CDR3. The CDR3 bases are TGTGCCAGCAGCTTGTGGTCGGGACAGGGTTCCTACGAGCAGTACTTC. Amino acid sequence: CASSLWSGQGSYEQYF.

The J gene is TRBJ2-2, the V gene TRBV30; 7 bases map to TRBD1. The CDR3 totals 15 residues. Trimming cost V 3 bases and J 3 bases; bases outside gene matches: 7. The V gene's germline CDR1 is GTSNPN and CDR2 SVGIG (reference sequence). The CDR3 protein is CAWRQGIRDTGELFF. The CDR3 nucleotides read TGTGCCTGGAGACAGGGGATCCGGGACACCGGGGAGCTGTTTTTT. The full variable domain, completed using reference TRBV30 and TRBJ2-2, is SQTIHQWPATLVQPVGSPLSLECTVEGTSNPNLYWYRQAAGRGLQLLFYSVGIGQISSEVPQNLSASRPQDRQFILSSKKLLLSDSGFYLCAWRQGIRDTGELFFGEGSRLTVL.

This clonotype has more than one count but fewer than ten. The chain has TRBV30 and TRBJ1-2; 7 bases match TRBD1. This CDR3 contains 13 residues. CDR1 and CDR2 from the germline V gene are GTSNPN and SVGIG (reference sequence). J lost 8 bases, V lost 3 bases, and 9 bases had no gene match. The CDR3 coding sequence is TGTGCCTGGAGCCGGACAGGATCGATGGGCTACACCTTC. It specifies CAWSRTGSMGYTF.

By share, this clonotype counts as medium-sized (0.01 to 0.1%). The chain is built from TRBV3-1 and TRBJ1-3, with D uncertain. V was pared by 4 bases and J by 0 bases, with 7 bases between. The V gene's germline CDR1 is LGHDT and CDR2 YNNKEL (reference sequence). The CDR3 is 14 amino acids. This CDR3 is CASSRGSSGNTIYF. The DNA of the CDR3 is TGTGCCAGCAGCCGAGGGAGCTCTGGAAACACCATATATTTT.

Within the sample, this clonotype is medium-sized. The V call is TRBV6-2 or TRBV6-3, the J call TRBJ2-7, with D perhaps TRBD2 (6 bases). From germline, CDR1 is MNHEY and CDR2 SVGEGT. V was trimmed by 3 bases and J by 3 bases, leaving 15 bases between them. The CDR3 loop spans 15 amino acids. In DNA, the CDR3 is TGTGCCAGCAGTTATTTCGGGGGAGCCCACTACGAGCAGTACTTC. Its translation: CASSYFGGAHYEQYF.

By share, this clonotype counts as medium-sized. A junction boundary mismatches the germline segment, possibly from a read error. The rearrangement joins TRBV6-5 to TRBJ2-3; perhaps TRBD1 as D (6 bases). The CDR3 runs to 11 residues. Germline CDR1 MNHEY, CDR2 SVGAGI. DNA of the CDR3: TGTGCCAGCAGTTCCCGGGACACCTCCTTTTTT. It is translated as CASSSRDTSFF.

V usage is TRBV7-8 and J usage is TRBJ2-2; no clear D. Germline V lookup: CDR1 SGHVS, CDR2 FQNEAQ. Between the trimmed V and J ends, which lost 2 bases and 0 bases, there was a span of 7 bases. The CDR3 has 15 residues. The CDR3 sequence: CASSLLIANTGELFF. The CDR3 nucleotides read TGTGCCAGCAGCTTACTTATCGCGAACACCGGGGAGCTGTTTTTT.

This chain connects TRBV27 to TRBJ2-6; no firm D call. Looked up from germline, CDR1 is MNHEY and CDR2 is SMNVEV (reference sequence). Trimming cost V 3 bases and J 2 bases, with 8 bases left between them. This CDR3 is built from 15 residues. DNA for the CDR3: TGTGCCAGCAGTTTGGCCGCTCCTGGGGCCAACGTCCTGACTTTC. Its translation is CASSLAAPGANVLTF.

This clonotype occurred many times. The chain combines TRBV6-6 with TRBJ1-5; tentative D call: TRBD1 (5 bases). Trimming pared 6 bases from V and 2 bases from J, leaving 20 bases between. The CDR3 is made up of 17 amino acids. CDR1 is MNHNY, CDR2 SVGAGI, per germline (reference sequence). The CDR3 spells CASSPLPGPGGNQPQHF. CDR3 nucleotide sequence: TGTGCCAGCAGCCCTTTGCCGGGGCCGGGGGGCAATCAGCCCCAGCATTTT.

This clonotype was observed a handful of times. V is TRBV7-9 and J is TRBJ1-2, with D possibly TRBD1 on 5 matching bases. The CDR3 contains 14 residues. V lost 0 bases and J 6 bases, leaving 11 bases between the germline ends. Germline V gene lookup returns CDR1 SEHNR and CDR2 FQNEAQ (reference sequence). The CDR3 loop reads CASSLAGQVDGYTF. DNA for the CDR3: TGTGCCAGCAGCTTAGCGGGGCAGGTCGATGGCTACACCTTC.

By its share, this clonotype is medium-sized (0.01 to 0.1%). V gene TRBV28 combines with J gene TRBJ2-3, with D maybe TRBD2 (6 bases). Trimming stripped 3 bases from V and 1 base from J, with 11 bases between. CDR3 length equals 15 residues. CDR1 and CDR2 (germline): MDHEN, SYDVKM. The DNA of the CDR3 is TGTGCCAGCAGTTTTTCACTAGCCGGCACAGATACGCAGTATTTT. It is translated as CASSFSLAGTDTQYF.

This clonotype was seen many times. The chain carries TRBV11-2 and TRBJ2-7, with D perhaps matching TRBD2 (7 bases). The CDR3 length is 15 residues. In germline, CDR1 is SGHAT, CDR2 FQNNGV. V dropped 5 bases and J dropped 6 bases, with 20 bases sitting between them. CDR3 residues: CASSLVPRGAGEQYF. The CDR3 coding sequence is TGTGCCAGCAGCCTAGTCCCACGGGGGGCGGGCGAGCAGTACTTC.

This clonotype is medium-sized by share. The CDR3 nucleotides are TGCAGCGTTCAGGACAGGGACAACTACGAGCAGTACTTC. Residues: CSVQDRDNYEQYF. The chain is built from TRBV29-1 and TRBJ2-7; 8 bases are a match to TRBD1. This CDR3 contains 13 residues. V shed 5 bases and J 3 bases; nucleotides not matched to a gene: 6. The V gene's germline CDR1 is SQVTM and CDR2 ANQGSEA.

This clonotype counts as medium-sized. This rearrangement joins TRBV29-1 to TRBJ2-3; no clear D. The germline V gene encodes CDR1 SQVTM and CDR2 ANQGSEA. The length of the CDR3 is 13 residues. The V gene lost 7 bases and the J gene lost 5 bases, with 16 bases spanning the gap. In DNA, the CDR3 is TGCAGCGCCATGAAGCCATCCGGAGATACGCAGTATTTT. Amino acid sequence: CSAMKPSGDTQYF.

This clonotype appeared many times. The CDR3: CASSSGTAPFLYGYTF. The CDR3 nucleotides are TGTGCCAGCAGTTCCGGGACAGCTCCCTTCCTCTATGGCTACACCTTC. J is TRBJ1-2 and V is TRBV28, with 7 bases lining up with TRBD1. Losses at the gene ends were 4 bases for V and 4 bases for J; bases not matched to a gene: 12. Germline loops: CDR1 MDHEN, CDR2 SYDVKM. The CDR3 consists of 16 residues.

This clonotype came up a few times. The genes are TRBV9 and TRBJ1-2; no clear D gene. Trimming left V 4 bases short and J 7 bases short, with 17 bases between. Germline assignment: CDR1 SGDLS and CDR2 YYNGEE. CDR3 length: 14 residues. CDR3: CASSKQVEIAGYTF. The DNA for the CDR3 is TGTGCCAGCAGCAAGCAAGTCGAGATCGCTGGCTACACCTTC.

The chain couples TRBV28 to TRBJ2-5; no reliable D call. The CDR3 is 12 residues long. The V gene's germline CDR1 is MDHEN and CDR2 SYDVKM. V was trimmed by 2 bases and J by 4 bases, leaving 5 bases between them. The CDR3 DNA sequence: TGTGCCAGCAGTTTAACTACAGAGACCCAGTACTTC. Its translation is CASSLTTETQYF.

The sample holds many counts of this clonotype. The rearrangement links TRBV6-1 to TRBJ2-1; 7 positions agree with TRBD1. Per the germline V gene, CDR1 is MNHNS and CDR2 is SASEGT. V lost 3 bases to trimming and J lost 0 bases; unmatched junction nucleotides: 2. CDR3 length equals 15 residues. The CDR3 spells CASSEDRSSYNEQFF. DNA for the CDR3: TGTGCCAGCAGTGAGGACAGGAGCTCCTACAATGAGCAGTTCTTC.

This clonotype is medium-sized in the sample. This chain uses TRBV18 with TRBJ2-1, with a weak D call TRBD2 (6 bases). Germline loops: CDR1 KGHSH, CDR2 LQKENI. The V gene lost 3 bases and the J gene lost 9 bases, with 21 bases spanning the gap. The CDR3 has 16 amino acids. This CDR3 is CASSPPGTRNGGEQFF. CDR3 in DNA: TGTGCCAGCTCACCGCCCGGGACTCGAAATGGTGGTGAGCAGTTCTTC.

The V gene is TRBV5-5, the J gene TRBJ2-5; a possible D gene is TRBD1 (5 bases). V lost 1 base and J lost 7, with 14 bases in between. CDR1 and CDR2 from the germline V gene are SGHKS and YYEKEE (reference sequence). CDR3 length: 14 residues. The CDR3 DNA sequence: TGTGCCAGCAGCTTGCACAGGTTCCAGGGGACCCAGTACTTC. Residues: CASSLHRFQGTQYF. Together with reference TRBV5-5 and TRBJ2-5, the CDR3 gives the full variable domain: DAGVTQSPTHLIKTRGQQVTLRCSPISGHKSVSWYQQVLGQGPQFIFQYYEKEERGRGNFPDRFSARQFPNYSSELNVNALLLGDSALYLCASSLHRFQGTQYFGPGTRLLVL.

This chain joins TRBV6-6 and TRBJ1-6; D gene unclear. The CDR3 contains 14 residues. V was clipped by 6 bases and J by 7 bases, with 13 bases between them. Germline-derived CDR1 and CDR2 are MNHNY and SVGAGI (reference sequence). Here the CDR3 reads CASSSSVGNSPLHF. The CDR3 nucleotides read TGTGCCAGCAGCTCCAGCGTGGGGAATTCACCCCTCCACTTT.

In its sample, this clonotype was seen many times. The CDR3 spells CASSLAGIGSTEAFF. Written as DNA, the CDR3 is TGTGCCAGCAGTTTAGCCGGGATAGGGTCCACTGAAGCTTTCTTT. V usage is TRBV12-3 or TRBV12-4 and J usage is TRBJ1-1, with D unresolved. The V gene lost 0 bases and the J gene lost 4 bases, with 12 bases spanning the gap. CDR3 length: 15 residues.

Within the sample, this clonotype is medium-sized (0.01 to 0.1%). This chain joins TRBV6-2 or TRBV6-3 and TRBJ2-7, with TRBD2 matching 7 bases. CDR1 is MNHEY, CDR2 SVGEGT, per germline. The CDR3 spans 18 residues. Losses at the gene ends were 2 bases for V and 0 bases for J; bases not matched to a gene: 13. The CDR3 spells CASSYPSSSGRSSYEQYF. For the CDR3, the DNA is TGTGCCAGCAGTTACCCCTCGAGTAGCGGGCGATCCTCCTACGAGCAGTACTTC.

A few counts support this clonotype. This CDR3 is CATSREYGGSNEQFF. The CDR3 DNA reads as TGTGCCACCAGCAGAGAGTATGGAGGGAGCAATGAGCAGTTCTTC. The rearrangement uses TRBV15 and TRBJ2-1; TRBD2 might be the D (6 bases). Germline V gives CDR1 LNHNV, CDR2 YYDKDF (reference sequence). Trimming removed 0 bases at V and 6 bases at J, with 12 bases between. The CDR3 is 15 amino acids.